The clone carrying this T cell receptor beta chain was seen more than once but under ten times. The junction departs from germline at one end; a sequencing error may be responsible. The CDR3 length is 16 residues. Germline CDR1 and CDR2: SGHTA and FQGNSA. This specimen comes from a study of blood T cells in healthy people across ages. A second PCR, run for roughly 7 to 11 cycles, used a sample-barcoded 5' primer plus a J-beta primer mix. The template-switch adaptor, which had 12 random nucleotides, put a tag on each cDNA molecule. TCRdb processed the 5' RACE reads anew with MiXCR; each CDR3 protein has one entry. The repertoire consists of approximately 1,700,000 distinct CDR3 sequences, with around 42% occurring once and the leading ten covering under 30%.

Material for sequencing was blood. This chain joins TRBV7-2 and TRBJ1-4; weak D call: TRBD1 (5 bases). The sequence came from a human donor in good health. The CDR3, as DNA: TGTGCCAGCAGCTTAGGGGGCGGGTGGCAAAATGAGAAACTGTTTTTT. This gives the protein CASSLGGGWQNEKLFF. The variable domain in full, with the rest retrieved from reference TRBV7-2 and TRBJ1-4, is GAGVSQSPSNKVTEKGKDVELRCDPISGHTALYWYRQSLGQGLEFLIYFQGNSAPDKSGLPSDRFSAERTGGSVSTLTIQRTQQEDSAVYLCASSLGGGWQNEKLFFGSGTQLSVL.